Listed here are 27 T cell receptor beta chains from one sample, sequenced in a study of shared clonotypes between healthy human individuals. TCRdb's copy holds only in-frame clones and misses some; the assay was immunoSEQ multiplex PCR. Among approximately 480,000 clones listed, over 75% were seen once. The sequenced sample consisted of PBMCs. All receptors derive from a woman aged 35 to 49 in good health. Some clones in this sample may be carry-over from other donors' samples.

This chain uses TRBV4-1 with TRBJ1-3, with D hard to call. The J call may be incorrect, as the DNA end agrees better with TRBJ2-2. Per germline, CDR1 MGHRA and CDR2 YSYEKL. The CDR3 extends over 17 amino acids. The CDR3 region is CASSQEVRVGFTGELFF. The DNA of the CDR3 is TGCGCCAGCAGCCAAGAGGTTCGGGTCGGGTTCACCGGGGAGCTGTTTTTT.

The genes are TRBV28 and TRBJ1-4; D unclear. This CDR3 has 13 amino acids. The germline V and J ends were trimmed by 6 bases and 5 bases, with 10 bases remaining between them. Germline CDR1 is MDHEN and CDR2 is SYDVKM. The chain's CDR3 is CASSFGVNEKLFF. Here the CDR3 DNA reads TGTGCCAGCAGCTTTGGAGTGAATGAAAAACTGTTTTTT.

The rearrangement joins TRBV10-3 to TRBJ1-4; no definite D call. V was shortened by 0 bases and J by 13 bases, with 12 bases between the two germline ends. This CDR3 is built from 13 residues. The germline V gene has CDR1 ENHRY and CDR2 SYGVKD. This CDR3 is CAISESTAYRLFF. CDR3 DNA sequence: TGTGCCATCAGTGAGTCGACGGCGTATCGACTGTTTTTT.

The chain links TRBV5-4 to TRBJ2-7; 11 nucleotides line up with TRBD2. V was clipped by 1 base and J by 5 bases; unmatched bases: 11. Germline V CDR1 and CDR2: SGHNT, YYREEE (reference sequence). The CDR3 has 17 amino acids. The chain's CDR3 is CASSLTSGRNDGDEQYF. DNA for the CDR3: TGTGCCAGCAGCTTGACTAGCGGGAGAAATGATGGGGACGAGCAGTACTTC.

This clone came up many times. CDR3 protein: CASSSRQGAYEQYF. The CDR3 coding sequence is TGTGCCAGCAGCTCGCGACAGGGGGCTTACGAGCAGTACTTC. The J gene is TRBJ2-7, the V gene TRBV5-6; 10 positions match TRBD1. This CDR3 is 14 amino acids long. The germline V gene has CDR1 SGHDT and CDR2 YYEEEE. The V and J ends lost 3 bases and 4 bases, in that order; junction bases with no gene match: 4. Drawing the rest from reference TRBV5-6 and TRBJ2-7, the complete variable domain is DAGVTQSPTHLIKTRGQQVTLRCSPKSGHDTVSWYQQALGQGPQFIFQYYEEEERQRGNFPDRFSGHQFPNYSSELNVNALLLGDSALYLCASSSRQGAYEQYFGPGTRLTVT.

This clone has only one observation. The V and J genes are TRBV5-1 and TRBJ2-3; 8 bases align to TRBD2. Germline values: CDR1 SGHRS, CDR2 YFSETQ. The CDR3 is 18 residues long. J was trimmed by 0 bases and V by 2 bases; bases with no gene match: 11. CDR3 in amino acids: CASSLVKREPTSTDTQYF. DNA for the CDR3: TGCGCCAGCAGCTTAGTTAAGCGGGAGCCCACTAGCACAGATACGCAGTATTTT.

This clone was detected a few times. This CDR3 is CASSEWTEATNEKLFF. CDR3 DNA: TGTGCCAGCAGTGAATGGACCGAAGCAACTAATGAAAAACTGTTTTTT. The chain is built from TRBV6-1 and TRBJ1-4; D is uncertain. Looked up from germline, CDR1 is MNHNS and CDR2 is SASEGT. V was clipped by 2 bases and J by 0 bases, with 10 bases between them. CDR3 size: 16 residues.

This clone has just one count. The chain employs TRBV2 and TRBJ2-7; D gene uncertain. CDR1 and CDR2 from the germline V gene are SNHLY and FYNNEI. There are 16 residues in the CDR3. V was pared by 7 bases and J by 3 bases, with 22 bases between. The CDR3 loop is CASTSIGVKVSYEQYF. The CDR3 nucleotides read TGTGCCAGCACCTCGATTGGGGTAAAAGTAAGCTACGAGCAGTACTTC.

V gene TRBV18 combines with J gene TRBJ2-3; TRBD2 agrees at 7 bases. Germline trimming cut 2 bases from V and 6 bases from J; bases unmatched to any gene: 8. There are 15 residues in the CDR3. Germline loops: CDR1 KGHSH, CDR2 LQKENI. The CDR3: CASSPFEGGRDTQYF. CDR3 in DNA: TGTGCCAGCTCACCATTCGAGGGAGGGCGTGATACGCAGTATTTT. Based on the CDR3 plus reference TRBV18 and TRBJ2-3, the full variable domain is NAGVMQNPRHLVRRRGQEARLRCSPMKGHSHVYWYRQLPEEGLKFMVYLQKENIIDESGMPKERFSAEFPKEGPSILRIQQVVRGDSAAYFCASSPFEGGRDTQYFGPGTRLTVL.

This clone has only a few counts. This rearrangement joins TRBV7-9 to TRBJ2-4; D not resolved. CDR3 size: 16 residues. V shed 5 bases and J shed 4 bases, with 18 bases lying between them. Germline V gene lookup returns CDR1 SEHNR and CDR2 FQNEAQ (reference sequence). The chain's CDR3 is CASSRFETAVKNIQYF. The CDR3 region has the DNA TGTGCCAGCAGCCGGTTTGAGACGGCTGTTAAAAACATTCAGTACTTC. The full variable domain, rest sourced from reference TRBV7-9 and TRBJ2-4, is DTGVSQNPRHKITKRGQNVTFRCDPISEHNRLYWYRQTLGQGPEFLTYFQNEAQLEKSRLLSDRFSAERPKGSFSTLEIQRTEQGDSAMYLCASSRFETAVKNIQYFGAGTRLSVL.

V usage is TRBV5-1 and J usage is TRBJ2-6, with D perhaps assigned TRBD1 or TRBD2 (5 bases each). CDR3 length equals 17 residues. Germline values: CDR1 SGHRS, CDR2 YFSETQ. The V and J ends lost 4 bases and 3 bases respectively, with 17 bases between them. CDR3 DNA: TGCGCCAGCAGCGCCGGGTGGGGGAATAGTGGGGCCAACGTCCTGACTTTC. Amino acid sequence: CASSAGWGNSGANVLTF.

This clone was recorded once. The chain uses TRBV14 and TRBJ2-7, with 10 bases aligning to TRBD2. V lost 5 bases, J lost 7 bases, and 14 bases stayed unmatched. CDR3 length: 16 residues. Germline lookup yields CDR1 SGHDN and CDR2 FVKESK. CDR3 bases: TGTGCCAGCAGCAAGGACAGTCCGGGACTAGCGAGTGAGCAGTACTTC. Translation: CASSKDSPGLASEQYF.

The V gene is TRBV18, the J gene TRBJ2-3; 12 bases are a match to TRBD2. Germline trimming cut 3 bases from V and 5 bases from J; bases unmatched to any gene: 3. Germline loops: CDR1 KGHSH, CDR2 LQKENI. This CDR3 is 15 amino acids long. CDR3: CASSPPGLAGDTQYF. Here the CDR3 DNA reads TGTGCCAGCTCACCCCCGGGACTAGCGGGAGATACGCAGTATTTT.

In its sample, this clone was seen once. Here the CDR3 reads CASSQDGQGAWNEQFF. The CDR3 region has the DNA TGTGCCAGCAGCCAAGATGGTCAGGGGGCTTGGAATGAGCAGTTCTTC. The V and J genes are TRBV4-2 and TRBJ2-1, with 8 bases that match TRBD1. With V trimmed by 0 bases and J by 7 bases, 8 bases remained unmatched. Germline V lookup: CDR1 LGHNA, CDR2 YNFKEQ. CDR3 length: 16 residues.

The chain is built from TRBV6-6 and TRBJ1-5; D perhaps matches TRBD1 (6 bases). Germline V CDR1 and CDR2: MNHNY, SVGAGI (reference sequence). Trimming took off 2 bases at V and 6 bases at J, with 11 bases between the two ends. The CDR3 contains 14 residues. The CDR3 loop reads CASSYRGAVQPQHF. In nucleotides, the CDR3 is TGTGCCAGCAGTTACAGGGGGGCGGTTCAGCCCCAGCATTTT.

The chain uses TRBV6-6 and TRBJ1-5; 9 nucleotides match TRBD1. This CDR3 has 14 amino acids. Trimming at V came to 5 bases and at J to 6 bases, leaving 5 bases not matched to a gene. Per the germline V gene, CDR1 is MNHNY and CDR2 is SVGAGI (reference sequence). The CDR3 DNA reads as TGTGCCAGCAGTCCCGGACAGGGGACTCAGCCCCAGCATTTT. This gives the protein CASSPGQGTQPQHF.

J is TRBJ2-1 and V is TRBV7-3; TRBD1 matches at 8 bases. Losses at the gene ends were 5 bases for V and 8 bases for J; bases not matched to a gene: 8. This CDR3 has 14 amino acids. Germline CDR1 SGHTA, CDR2 FQGTGA. CDR3 amino acids: CASSPAGQGDEQFF. Here the CDR3 DNA reads TGTGCCAGCAGCCCAGCCGGACAGGGAGATGAGCAGTTCTTC.

The chain employs TRBV28 and TRBJ1-5, with a tentative D call TRBD1 (6 bases). The germline gives CDR1 MDHEN, CDR2 SYDVKM. The V and J ends lost 3 bases and 4 bases respectively, with 13 bases between them. The CDR3 has 15 residues. As DNA, the CDR3 is TGTGCCAGCAGTTTCCAGGGGCTCGGGAATCAGCCCCAGCATTTT. It codes for CASSFQGLGNQPQHF.

The rearrangement joins TRBV19 to TRBJ2-6; D tentatively fits TRBD1 or TRBD2 (5 bases each). Germline lookup yields CDR1 LNHDA and CDR2 SQIVND (reference sequence). V shed 4 bases and J shed 0 bases, with 7 bases lying between them. The CDR3 length is 15 residues. The CDR3 loop reads CASSRGYSGANVLTF. The CDR3 DNA is TGTGCCAGTAGTAGGGGGTACTCTGGGGCCAACGTCCTGACTTTC.

The rearrangement uses TRBV11-3 and TRBJ2-5; D perhaps matches TRBD1 (7 bases). Germline-derived CDR1 and CDR2 are SGHNT and YENEEA. This CDR3 spans 14 amino acids. Trimming cost V 5 bases and J 3 bases, with 13 bases left between them. The DNA for the CDR3 is TGTGCCAGCAGCCTCCAGGGGGGAGAAGAGACCCAGTACTTC. Its protein is CASSLQGGEETQYF. Full variable domain (outside the CDR3, taken from reference TRBV11-3 and TRBJ2-5): EAGVVQSPRYKIIEKKQPVAFWCNPISGHNTLYWYLQNLGQGPELLIRYENEEAVDDSQLPKDRFSAERLKGVDSTLKIQPAELGDSAVYLCASSLQGGEETQYFGPGTRLLVL.

The rearrangement uses TRBV5-5 and TRBJ2-5; D is ambiguous. CDR3 length: 15 residues. Per the germline V gene, CDR1 is SGHKS and CDR2 is YYEKEE (reference sequence). V was cut by 2 bases and J by 2 bases, with 13 bases left in between. CDR3 loop: CASSFRVAGQETQYF. The CDR3 DNA sequence: TGTGCCAGCAGCTTTCGGGTTGCCGGTCAAGAGACCCAGTACTTC. The full variable domain, in which reference TRBV5-5 and TRBJ2-5 provide the parts outside the CDR3, is DAGVTQSPTHLIKTRGQQVTLRCSPISGHKSVSWYQQVLGQGPQFIFQYYEKEERGRGNFPDRFSARQFPNYSSELNVNALLLGDSALYLCASSFRVAGQETQYFGPGTRLLVL.

This clone showed up just once. The gene calls are TRBV30 and TRBJ1-1; 10 bases match TRBD1. From germline, CDR1 is GTSNPN and CDR2 SVGIG (reference sequence). This CDR3 spans 15 amino acids. J was trimmed by 4 bases and V by 2 bases; bases with no gene match: 7. The chain's CDR3 is CAWSKLRTGGTEAFF. The CDR3 nucleotides read TGTGCCTGGAGTAAATTGCGGACAGGGGGCACTGAAGCTTTCTTT.

This clone is a singleton in its sample. This chain joins TRBV27 and TRBJ2-4; TRBD2 is a possible D gene (6 bases). V lost 4 bases and J 6 bases, leaving 13 bases between the germline ends. Germline CDR1 MNHEY, CDR2 SMNVEV (reference sequence). The length of the CDR3 is 14 residues. The CDR3 sequence: CASSSRDGGNIQYF. CDR3 DNA sequence: TGTGCCAGCAGTTCCCGGGACGGGGGAAACATTCAGTACTTC.

This clone was counted a few times. The rearrangement uses TRBV9 and TRBJ1-1, with D perhaps TRBD1 (6 bases). The CDR3 covers 15 residues. Trimming removed 0 bases at V and 0 bases at J, with 9 bases between. The V gene's germline CDR1 is SGDLS and CDR2 YYNGEE. CDR3 nucleotide sequence: TGTGCCAGCAGCGTAGTACAGGGAGTGAACACTGAAGCTTTCTTT. This codes for CASSVVQGVNTEAFF.

V is TRBV15 and J is TRBJ2-4, with a possible D match to TRBD1 (6 bases). The germline gives CDR1 LNHNV, CDR2 YYDKDF (reference sequence). Trimming cost V 6 bases and J 0 bases, with 30 bases left between them. This CDR3 region has 21 residues. Here the CDR3 reads CATSSPRTAPTLTLAKNIQYF. The CDR3 nucleotides are TGTGCCACCAGTAGCCCACGGACAGCTCCCACTTTAACCTTAGCCAAAAACATTCAGTACTTC.

The chain recombines TRBV28 with TRBJ2-5; D is undetermined. V lost 0 bases to trimming and J lost 7 bases, with 6 bases between them. The length of the CDR3 is 12 residues. Germline values: CDR1 MDHEN, CDR2 SYDVKM. The CDR3 protein is CASSLCPPTQYF. CDR3 DNA sequence: TGTGCCAGCAGTTTATGCCCCCCGACCCAGTACTTC.

V and J are TRBV27 and TRBJ2-7, with D perhaps TRBD1 or TRBD2 (5 bases each). Germline-derived CDR1 and CDR2 are MNHEY and SMNVEV (reference sequence). This CDR3 contains 15 residues. The V end lost 6 bases, the J end lost 0 bases, and 15 bases lay between the germline ends. As DNA, the CDR3 is TGTGCCAGCAGAGGGTTGGGGACGGACTCCTACGAGCAGTACTTC. Translation: CASRGLGTDSYEQYF.